This TCR beta chain was recorded in a study of T cell changes during pregnancy in multiple sclerosis (dated by TCRdb to the late 2010s). For context, the study as a whole: The study examined how the T cell repertoire changed over the course of pregnancy in women with multiple sclerosis.

Receptor amplification or capture employed the immunoSEQ multiplex PCR assay. In TCRdb, the immuneACCESS table is reduced to in-frame sequences with V and J assigned. These tables do not hold every clone; where another copy was compared, an unresolved V gene accounts for under half, and the others remain unexplained. The sample has some 32,000 clones on record, just over 90% of them singletons. The ten largest make up approximately 4.7% of the sample. V lost 5 bases and J lost 8 bases, and the count of bases not matched to a germline gene is 19. The germline V gene specifies SGHVS as CDR1 and FNYEAQ as CDR2. The CDR3 has 17 amino acids, counting the end cysteine and phenylalanine. Only the CDR3 portion is preserved as DNA: 51 bases, with reading frame beginning at the first base. About this clone: There is no known antigen for this receptor. There are no base qualities to consult, and no much larger clone falls within one base.

The sequence links TRBV7-6 to TRBJ1-2, with 8 bases aligning to TRBD1. The sequence was collected from a female donor with multiple sclerosis, enrolled in a pregnancy study. The sequences come from CD8+ T cells from peripheral blood mononuclear cells, collected in the second trimester of pregnancy. The CDR3: CASSPITPSTGGKGYTF. The nucleotides are TGTGCCAGCAGCCCTATAACCCCTTCCACAGGGGGGAAAGGCTACACCTTC. Here the CDR3 is joined to the reference TRBV7-6 and TRBJ1-2 genes, and the full variable domain is: GAGVSQSPRYKVTKRGQDVALRCDPISGHVSLYWYRQALGQGPEFLTYFNYEAQQDKSGLPNDRFSAERPEGSISTLTIQRTEQRDSAMYRCASSPITPSTGGKGYTFGSGTRLTVV.